Presented here are 31 T cell receptor beta chains from one specimen sequenced in a study of blood T cell repertoires in COVID-19. Assay used: immunoSEQ multiplex PCR; TCRdb lists only in-frame clones, some missing. The table includes under 300,000 clones, roughly three quarters detected once. Sequenced input: peripheral blood. The receptors stem from a woman between 40 and 50 years old with active or convalescent COVID-19.

The chain carries TRBV27 and TRBJ2-4, with 7 bases fitting TRBD2. Germline lookup yields CDR1 MNHEY and CDR2 SMNVEV (reference sequence). The CDR3 totals 13 residues. With V trimmed by 3 bases and J by 4 bases, 0 bases remained unmatched. In DNA, the CDR3 is TGTGCCAGCAGTTTGGGGGGGAAAAACATTCAGTACTTC. This gives the protein CASSLGGKNIQYF.

The chain is built from TRBV18 and TRBJ1-5, with D hard to call. V was clipped by 2 bases and J by 5 bases, with 7 bases between them. CDR1 and CDR2 from the germline V gene are KGHSH and LQKENI. CDR3 size: 13 residues. CDR3 in DNA: TGTGCCAGCTCACCAGAGGAGGATCAGCCCCAGCATTTT. Its protein product is CASSPEEDQPQHF.

The chain employs TRBV10-1 and TRBJ1-6, with D maybe TRBD1 (5 bases). The CDR3 length is 13 residues. The germline V gene has CDR1 WNHNN and CDR2 SYGVQD (reference sequence). V dropped 7 bases and J dropped 7 bases, with 11 bases sitting between them. CDR3 in DNA: TGCGCCAGCACCGCCAGGGAAAATTCACCCCTCCACTTT. It translates to CASTARENSPLHF.

This clone was observed a few times. The V and J genes are TRBV24-1 and TRBJ2-5; 9 nucleotides align to TRBD2. Germline V gene lookup returns CDR1 KGHDR and CDR2 SFDVKD. The CDR3 is 13 residues long. Unmatched junction bases numbered 0, after V lost 5 bases and J lost 3 bases. DNA for the CDR3: TGTGCCACCAGTGGCGGGGGGGAAGAGACCCAGTACTTC. Amino acid sequence: CATSGGGEETQYF.

V usage is TRBV4-1 and J usage is TRBJ1-5; 9 bases align to TRBD1. The trim removed 0 bases at V and 8 bases at J, leaving 5 bases unmatched. The CDR3 totals 15 residues. The germline gives CDR1 MGHRA, CDR2 YSYEKL. The CDR3 coding sequence is TGCGCCAGCAGCCAAGAGGGACAGGGTGTAAAGCCCCAGCATTTT. It specifies CASSQEGQGVKPQHF.

The chain has TRBV4-1 and TRBJ2-5; D possibly corresponds to TRBD1 (6 bases). Deletions cut 4 bases from V and 3 bases from J, with 15 bases between. CDR3 size: 15 residues. Germline V CDR1 and CDR2: MGHRA, YSYEKL. The CDR3 region is CASSLVGATKETQYF. CDR3 DNA sequence: TGCGCCAGCAGCCTCGTGGGGGCCACGAAAGAGACCCAGTACTTC.

The rearrangement joins TRBV19 to TRBJ1-1, with TRBD1 matching over 9 bases. The CDR3 is 16 amino acids. Germline V lookup: CDR1 LNHDA, CDR2 SQIVND (reference sequence). With V trimmed by 4 bases and J by 7 bases, 13 bases remained unmatched. CDR3 sequence reads: CASSTTDRGVRSEAFF. The DNA of the CDR3 is TGTGCCAGTAGTACGACGGACAGGGGCGTACGTAGTGAAGCTTTCTTT.

V and J are TRBV4-1 and TRBJ1-4; D unclear. Germline V CDR1 and CDR2: MGHRA, YSYEKL. This CDR3 region has 16 residues. Trimming removed 1 base from V and 0 bases from J, with 9 bases in between. As DNA, the CDR3 is TGCGCCAGCAGCCAAGGGGCTACCTCAACTAATGAAAAACTGTTTTTT. This encodes CASSQGATSTNEKLFF.

This chain uses TRBV9 with TRBJ2-3; D is uncertain. V lost 3 bases, J lost 0 bases, and 8 bases lay in between. Germline CDR1 reads SGDLS; CDR2 reads YYNGEE. The CDR3 length is 14 residues. The CDR3 reads CASSGTSSTDTQYF. In DNA, the CDR3 is TGTGCCAGCAGCGGTACTTCTAGCACAGATACGCAGTATTTT.

J is TRBJ1-1 and V is TRBV6-5; D is possibly TRBD1 (5 bases). The CDR3 runs to 12 residues. Trimming stripped 8 bases from V and 1 base from J, with 8 bases between. Looked up from germline, CDR1 is MNHEY and CDR2 is SVGAGI. The CDR3 spells CASRGRNTEAFF. The CDR3 region has the DNA TGTGCCAGCCGGGGGAGGAACACTGAAGCTTTCTTT.

In this sample, this clone turned up a few times. V and J are TRBV6-4 and TRBJ1-3; D is unclear. Trimming took off 2 bases at V and 1 base at J, with 18 bases between the two ends. This CDR3 has 18 residues. Germline V gene lookup returns CDR1 MRHNA and CDR2 SNTAGT. CDR3 DNA sequence: TGTGCCAGCAGTGACCCTGCTAAAGGGAGGGAGTCTGGAAACACCATATATTTT. As protein: CASSDPAKGRESGNTIYF.

V and J are TRBV10-3 and TRBJ1-1; possible D gene TRBD1, 6 bases. V lost 0 bases, J lost 1 base, and 9 bases lay in between. Per germline, CDR1 ENHRY and CDR2 SYGVKD. This CDR3 is 15 amino acids long. The CDR3 protein is CAISESGQSNTEAFF. DNA for the CDR3: TGTGCCATCAGTGAGTCAGGACAGTCGAACACTGAAGCTTTCTTT.

The chain uses TRBV7-9 and TRBJ1-6, with D possibly matching TRBD1 (6 bases). The CDR3 runs 16 residues. CDR1 is SEHNR, CDR2 FQNEAQ, per germline (reference sequence). V dropped 4 bases and J dropped 10 bases, with 20 bases sitting between them. The DNA for the CDR3 is TGTGCCAGCAGCTCGCCGGGGGGGCAGGGTCGGTCACCCCTCCACTTT. Its protein product is CASSSPGGQGRSPLHF.

With respect to this clone: The sample carries other DNA sequences with the same CDR3. The rearrangement links TRBV2 to TRBJ1-2, with 8 nucleotides matching TRBD1. V lost 6 bases to trimming and J lost 3 bases; unmatched junction nucleotides: 6. This CDR3 has 14 amino acids. Germline lookup yields CDR1 SNHLY and CDR2 FYNNEI. CDR3 nucleotide sequence: TGTGCCAGCAGCCTCGGACAGGGAGACTATGGCTACACCTTC. It codes for CASSLGQGDYGYTF.

The rearrangement uses TRBV7-8 and TRBJ2-1; 10 bases are shared with TRBD2. V trimming: 6 bases; J trimming: 9 bases; junction bases outside the gene matches: 8. The germline CDR1 and CDR2 sequences are SGHVS and FQNEAQ. This CDR3 region has 14 residues. CDR3 coding DNA: TGTGCCAGCAGTCCCGGGACTAGCGATGGTGAGCAGTTCTTC. Amino acid sequence: CASSPGTSDGEQFF.

The rearrangement joins TRBV10-3 to TRBJ2-3; D gene ambiguous. Germline lookup yields CDR1 ENHRY and CDR2 SYGVKD. This CDR3 is built from 16 residues. V lost 3 bases and J 3 bases, leaving 16 bases between the germline ends. The CDR3 is CAISDGQIDITDTQYF. The CDR3 DNA follows: TGTGCCATCAGTGATGGGCAGATCGACATTACAGATACGCAGTATTTT.

The V and J genes are TRBV7-8 and TRBJ1-6, with TRBD1 matching over 8 bases. This CDR3 has 15 amino acids. Germline V gives CDR1 SGHVS, CDR2 FQNEAQ. Trimming removed 2 bases from V and 7 bases from J; junction bases left unmatched: 4. The CDR3 reads CASSLRTGSNSPLHF. In nucleotides, the CDR3 is TGTGCCAGCAGCTTACGGACAGGGTCGAATTCACCCCTCCACTTT.

This sequence joins TRBV15 and TRBJ1-2, with D unresolved. The V end was cut by 0 bases, the J end by 4 bases, with 9 bases between. CDR1 LNHNV and CDR2 YYDKDF come from the germline V gene (reference sequence). This CDR3 is built from 14 residues. CDR3 loop: CATSRDTSTYGYTF. DNA of the CDR3: TGTGCCACCAGCAGAGATACGAGTACCTATGGCTACACCTTC.

This rearrangement joins TRBV3-1 (or the pseudogene TRBV3-2) to TRBJ1-6; a possible D gene is TRBD1 (5 bases). The CDR3 is made up of 17 amino acids. Germline V gene sequence: CDR1 LGHDT, CDR2 YNNKEL (reference sequence). The ends were cut back, 0 bases at V and 9 bases at J, with 18 bases in the middle. Here the CDR3 DNA reads TGTGCCAGCAGCCAAGAATCGAGGGAGGGACCGGGTTCACCCCTCCACTTT. It codes for CASSQESREGPGSPLHF.

The V call is TRBV3-1 (or the pseudogene TRBV3-2), the J call TRBJ2-5, with unresolved D. V lost 1 base and J 4 bases, leaving 4 bases between the germline ends. The CDR3 covers 12 residues. Germline lookup yields CDR1 LGHDT and CDR2 YNNKEL (reference sequence). Here the CDR3 DNA reads TGTGCCAGCAGCCAAGTCCTAGAGACCCAGTACTTC. Translating gives CASSQVLETQYF.

The rearrangement links TRBV5-1 to TRBJ1-3; D not certain. This CDR3 is built from 16 residues. V dropped 4 bases and J dropped 0 bases, with 14 bases sitting between them. Germline loops: CDR1 SGHRS, CDR2 YFSETQ. The CDR3 nucleotides read TGCGCCAGCAGCCAACCTGGCCCTCTCTCTGGAAACACCATATATTTT. Protein sequence: CASSQPGPLSGNTIYF.

V and J are TRBV19 and TRBJ2-7; TRBD1 matches 8 bases. Trimming at V came to 5 bases and at J to 1 base, leaving 10 bases not matched to a gene. CDR3 length equals 16 residues. Germline V CDR1 and CDR2: LNHDA, SQIVND (reference sequence). Written as DNA, the CDR3 is TGTGCCAGTAGTCCCCAGGCAGGGGGCGCTTCCTACGAGCAGTACTTC. Protein sequence: CASSPQAGGASYEQYF.

This clone was seen a single time. The genes are TRBV25-1 and TRBJ2-7; D ambiguous. Germline V CDR1 and CDR2: MGHDK, SYGVNS. V was pared by 3 bases and J by 2 bases, with 8 bases between. CDR3 size: 13 residues. The CDR3, as DNA: TGTGCCAGCAGTGAGGCAGGTCCCTACGAGCAGTACTTC. Its translation is CASSEAGPYEQYF.

The chain uses TRBV11-3 and TRBJ2-1; D remains unclear. This CDR3 has 14 residues. Germline values: CDR1 SGHNT, CDR2 YENEEA. The V end was cut by 0 bases, the J end by 7 bases, with 10 bases between. CDR3 protein: CASSLESKRNEQFF. In DNA form, the CDR3 reads TGTGCCAGCAGCTTAGAGAGCAAACGGAATGAGCAGTTCTTC.

The CDR3 sequence is CASSQVRGSNSPLHF. As DNA, the CDR3 is TGTGCCAGCAGCCAAGTCAGGGGAAGTAATTCACCCCTCCACTTT. This sequence joins TRBV3-1 (or the pseudogene TRBV3-2) and TRBJ1-6; weak D call: TRBD1 (6 bases). V was shortened by 1 base and J by 6 bases, with 10 bases between the two germline ends. This CDR3 region has 15 residues. Germline assignment: CDR1 LGHDT and CDR2 YNNKEL (reference sequence).

This chain uses TRBV10-2 with TRBJ1-5; TRBD1 might be the D (5 bases). Per germline, CDR1 WSHSY and CDR2 SAAADI. There are 15 residues in the CDR3. V lost 5 bases and J lost 1, with 12 bases in between. The CDR3 here is CASSLGGLSNQPQHF. CDR3 coding DNA: TGCGCCAGCAGTCTGGGGGGGTTGAGCAATCAGCCCCAGCATTTT.

This clone was found once. The chain recombines TRBV2 with TRBJ2-7; D remains ambiguous. Germline loops: CDR1 SNHLY, CDR2 FYNNEI. The CDR3 spans 11 residues. V lost 4 bases to trimming and J lost 5 bases, with 6 bases between them. The CDR3 is CASSVSHEQYF. The CDR3 DNA reads as TGTGCCAGCAGTGTGAGTCACGAGCAGTACTTC.

This clone has only one observation. The chain has TRBV10-1 and TRBJ2-2; 11 bases are shared with TRBD2. V was clipped by 4 bases and J by 4 bases; unmatched bases: 8. Germline loops: CDR1 WNHNN, CDR2 SYGVQD (reference sequence). This CDR3 spans 17 amino acids. The CDR3 DNA is TGCGCCAGCAGTGGTAGCGGGGGGGAAGCGGGCACCGGGGAGCTGTTTTTT. Its translation: CASSGSGGEAGTGELFF.

The V and J genes are TRBV28 and TRBJ1-5; D may be TRBD1 (5 bases). CDR3 size: 15 residues. Germline CDR1 is MDHEN and CDR2 is SYDVKM. Trimming removed 5 bases from V and 0 bases from J, with 11 bases in between. CDR3 DNA sequence: TGTGCCAGCAGTCCCCCGGGGGATAGCAATCAGCCCCAGCATTTT. Protein sequence: CASSPPGDSNQPQHF.

The chain employs TRBV2 and TRBJ1-1; 9 positions match TRBD1. The CDR3 is 13 amino acids. Germline assignment: CDR1 SNHLY and CDR2 FYNNEI. The V segment lost 9 bases and the J segment 5 bases; nucleotides outside the gene matches: 7. The CDR3 region has the DNA TGTGCCAGATGGGGGACAGGGCTAACTGAAGCTTTCTTT. Its protein product is CARWGTGLTEAFF.

The chain employs TRBV11-2 and TRBJ2-7, with TRBD1 as a possible D gene (6 bases). This CDR3 is 15 amino acids long. The V end lost 5 bases, the J end lost 3 bases, and 17 bases lay between the germline ends. Per the germline V gene, CDR1 is SGHAT and CDR2 is FQNNGV. The CDR3 here is CASSPQGPGDYEQYF. Here the CDR3 DNA reads TGTGCCAGCAGCCCCCAAGGACCAGGGGACTACGAGCAGTACTTC.